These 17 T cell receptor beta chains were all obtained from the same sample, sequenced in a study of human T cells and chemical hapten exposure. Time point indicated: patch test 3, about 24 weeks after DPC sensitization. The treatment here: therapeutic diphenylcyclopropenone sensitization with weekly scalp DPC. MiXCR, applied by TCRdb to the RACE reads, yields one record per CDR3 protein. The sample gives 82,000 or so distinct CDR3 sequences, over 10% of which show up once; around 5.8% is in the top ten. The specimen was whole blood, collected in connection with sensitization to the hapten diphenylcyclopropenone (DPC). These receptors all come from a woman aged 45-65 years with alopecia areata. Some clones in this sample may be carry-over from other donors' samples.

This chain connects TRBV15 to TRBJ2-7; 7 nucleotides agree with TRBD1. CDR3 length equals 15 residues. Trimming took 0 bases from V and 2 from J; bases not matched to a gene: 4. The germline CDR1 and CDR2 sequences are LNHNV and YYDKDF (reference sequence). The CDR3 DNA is TGTGCCACCAGCAGAGACAGGGGGAATCCCTACGAGCAGTACTTC. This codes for CATSRDRGNPYEQYF. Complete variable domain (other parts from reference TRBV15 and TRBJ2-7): DAMVIQNPRYQVTQFGKPVTLSCSQTLNHNVMYWYQQKSSQAPKLLFHYYDKDFNNEADTPDNFQSRRPNTSFCFLDIRSPGLGDTAMYLCATSRDRGNPYEQYFGPGTRLTVT.

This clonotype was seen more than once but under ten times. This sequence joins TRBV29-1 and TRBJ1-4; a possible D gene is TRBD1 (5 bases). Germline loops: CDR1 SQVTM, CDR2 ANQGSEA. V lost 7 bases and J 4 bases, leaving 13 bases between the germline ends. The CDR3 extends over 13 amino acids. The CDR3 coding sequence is TGCAGCGCCGGGACGGAGCTTAATGAAAAACTGTTTTTT. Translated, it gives CSAGTELNEKLFF.

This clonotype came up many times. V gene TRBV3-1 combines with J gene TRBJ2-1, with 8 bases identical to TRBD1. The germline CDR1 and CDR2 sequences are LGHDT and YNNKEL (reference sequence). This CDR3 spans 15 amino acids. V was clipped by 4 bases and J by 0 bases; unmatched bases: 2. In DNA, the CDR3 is TGTGCCAGCAGCCGACAGGGGAGCTCCTACAATGAGCAGTTCTTC. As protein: CASSRQGSSYNEQFF.

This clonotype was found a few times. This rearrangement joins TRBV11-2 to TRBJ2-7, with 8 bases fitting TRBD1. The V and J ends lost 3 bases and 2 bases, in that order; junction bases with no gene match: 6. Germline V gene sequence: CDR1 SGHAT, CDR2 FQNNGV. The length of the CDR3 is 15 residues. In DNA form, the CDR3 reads TGTGCCAGCAGCTTTATACAGGGGGTTGCCTACGAGCAGTACTTC. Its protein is CASSFIQGVAYEQYF.

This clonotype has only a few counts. As DNA, the CDR3 is TGTGCCAGCAGCCCTTCGGACGACAATGAGCAGTTCTTC. It encodes CASSPSDDNEQFF. The J gene is TRBJ2-1, the V gene TRBV3-1; no firm D call. In germline, CDR1 is LGHDT, CDR2 YNNKEL (reference sequence). This CDR3 has 13 amino acids. The V gene lost 4 bases and the J gene lost 5 bases, with 9 bases spanning the gap.

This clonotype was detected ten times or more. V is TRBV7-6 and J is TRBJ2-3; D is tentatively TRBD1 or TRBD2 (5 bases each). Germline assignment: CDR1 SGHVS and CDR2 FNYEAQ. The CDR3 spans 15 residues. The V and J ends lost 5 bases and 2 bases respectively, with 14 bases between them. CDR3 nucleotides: TGTGCCAGCAGCACCAGGGACGGATACACAGATACGCAGTATTTT. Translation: CASSTRDGYTDTQYF.

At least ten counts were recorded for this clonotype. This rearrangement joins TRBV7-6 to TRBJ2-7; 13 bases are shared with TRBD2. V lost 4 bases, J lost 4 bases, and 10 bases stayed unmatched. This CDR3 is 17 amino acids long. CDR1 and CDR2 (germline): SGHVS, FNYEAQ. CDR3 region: CASSSRTSGSRFYEQYF. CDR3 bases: TGTGCCAGCAGCTCTCGGACTAGCGGGAGTCGATTTTACGAGCAGTACTTC.

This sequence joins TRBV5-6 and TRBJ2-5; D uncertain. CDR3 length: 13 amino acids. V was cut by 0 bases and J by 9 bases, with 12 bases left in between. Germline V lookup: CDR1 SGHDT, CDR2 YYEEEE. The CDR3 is CASSLDVDEAQYF. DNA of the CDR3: TGTGCCAGCAGCTTGGATGTGGACGAGGCCCAGTACTTC.

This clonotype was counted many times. CDR3 in amino acids: CASSLLADYEQYF. CDR3 bases: TGTGCCAGCAGCCTTCTAGCGGACTACGAGCAGTACTTC. The chain links TRBV11-2 to TRBJ2-7, with 7 bases matching TRBD2. V lost 5 bases to trimming and J lost 3 bases; unmatched junction nucleotides: 4. Germline V gives CDR1 SGHAT, CDR2 FQNNGV. CDR3 length: 13 amino acids.

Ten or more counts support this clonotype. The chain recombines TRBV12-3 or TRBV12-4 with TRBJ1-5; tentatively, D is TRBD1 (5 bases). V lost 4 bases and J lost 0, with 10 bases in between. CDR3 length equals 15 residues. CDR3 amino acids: CASSWDLNSNQPQHF. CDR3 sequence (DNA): TGTGCCAGCAGTTGGGACTTAAATAGCAATCAGCCCCAGCATTTT.

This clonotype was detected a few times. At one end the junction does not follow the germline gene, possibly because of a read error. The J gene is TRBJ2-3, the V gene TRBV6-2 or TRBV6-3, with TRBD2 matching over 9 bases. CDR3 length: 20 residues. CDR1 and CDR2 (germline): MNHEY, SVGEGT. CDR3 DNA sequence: TGTGCCAGCACTTACGAGCGTGGTAGCGGGAGACCCACTAGCACAGATACGCAGTATTTT. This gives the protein CASTYERGSGRPTSTDTQYF.

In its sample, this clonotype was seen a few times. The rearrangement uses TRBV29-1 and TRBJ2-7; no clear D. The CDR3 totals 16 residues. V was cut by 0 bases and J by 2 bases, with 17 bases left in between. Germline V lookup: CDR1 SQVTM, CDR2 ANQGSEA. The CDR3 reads CSVEEGSNKNPYEQYF. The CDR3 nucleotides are TGCAGCGTTGAAGAGGGGTCCAACAAGAACCCCTACGAGCAGTACTTC.

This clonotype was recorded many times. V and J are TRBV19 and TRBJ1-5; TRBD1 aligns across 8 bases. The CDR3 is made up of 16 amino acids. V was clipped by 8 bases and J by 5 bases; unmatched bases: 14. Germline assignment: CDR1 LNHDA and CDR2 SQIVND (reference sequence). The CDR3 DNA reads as TGTGCCAGTGAAACTCCGGGACAGGTTTCCTATCAGCCCCAGCATTTT. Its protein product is CASETPGQVSYQPQHF. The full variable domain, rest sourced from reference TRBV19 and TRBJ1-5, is DGGITQSPKYLFRKEGQNVTLSCEQNLNHDAMYWYRQDPGQGLRLIYYSQIVNDFQKGDIAEGYSVSREKKESFPLTVTSAQKNPTAFYLCASETPGQVSYQPQHFGDGTRLSIL.

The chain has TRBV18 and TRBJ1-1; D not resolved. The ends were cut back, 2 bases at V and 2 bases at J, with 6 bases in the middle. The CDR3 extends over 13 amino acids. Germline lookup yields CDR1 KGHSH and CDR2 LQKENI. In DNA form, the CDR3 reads TGTGCCAGCTCACCAAACGTCAACACTGAAGCTTTCTTT. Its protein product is CASSPNVNTEAFF.

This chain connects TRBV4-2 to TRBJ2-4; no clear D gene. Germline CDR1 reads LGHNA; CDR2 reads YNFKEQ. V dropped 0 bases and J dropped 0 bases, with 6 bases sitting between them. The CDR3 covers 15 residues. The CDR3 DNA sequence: TGTGCCAGCAGCCAAGATCTACTAGCCAAAAACATTCAGTACTTC. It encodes CASSQDLLAKNIQYF.

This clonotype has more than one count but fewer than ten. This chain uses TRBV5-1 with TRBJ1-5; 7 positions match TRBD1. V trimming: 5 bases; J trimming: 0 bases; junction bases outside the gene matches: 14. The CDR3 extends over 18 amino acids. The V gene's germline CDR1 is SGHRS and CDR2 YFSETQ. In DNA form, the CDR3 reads TGCGCCAGCAGGTTCCTGGGACAGTCCCCGCTTAGCAATCAGCCCCAGCATTTT. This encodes CASRFLGQSPLSNQPQHF. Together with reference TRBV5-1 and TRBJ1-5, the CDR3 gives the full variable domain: KAGVTQTPRYLIKTRGQQVTLSCSPISGHRSVSWYQQTPGQGLQFLFEYFSETQRNKGNFPGRFSGRQFSNSRSEMNVSTLELGDSALYLCASRFLGQSPLSNQPQHFGDGTRLSIL.

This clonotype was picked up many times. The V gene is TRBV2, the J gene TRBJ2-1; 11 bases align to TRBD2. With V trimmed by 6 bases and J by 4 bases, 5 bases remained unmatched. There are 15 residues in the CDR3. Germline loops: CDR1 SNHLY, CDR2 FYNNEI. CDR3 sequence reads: CASSGLAGLYNEQFF. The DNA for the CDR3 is TGTGCCAGCAGCGGACTAGCGGGTTTGTACAATGAGCAGTTCTTC.